The subject of this entry is one T cell receptor beta chain. The antigen remains unidentified. Isolated RNA was reverse transcribed in full, so expressed TCRB transcripts were sequenced. Clones were sequenced by immunoSEQ multiplex PCR, and TCRdb holds only the in-frame ones, with some missing. The table has tens of thousands of clones, 25% to 35% seen once. This specimen comes from a study of beta chain features in type 1 diabetes. General observations from the study: Since sequencing was performed on cDNA, cells with high TCR expression could be over-represented. Shorter templates may be favored by PCR, equally so in patients and controls. Junctions at VDJ sites from type 1 diabetes patients had fewer insertions and more deletions.

Looked up from germline, CDR1 is SGHTA and CDR2 is FQGNSA. The CDR3 totals 15 residues. Trimming at V came to 1 base and at J to 7 bases, leaving 7 bases not matched to a gene. The chain couples TRBV7-2 to TRBJ1-2; 9 nucleotides line up with TRBD1. The sample comprised stem cell memory CD4+ T cells from blood. The sequence was collected from a woman aged 18-29 years in good health. The CDR3 sequence is CASSLEGTGLRGYTF. The CDR3, as DNA: TGTGCCAGCAGCTTAGAAGGGACAGGGCTTCGTGGCTACACCTTC.